A single sample is the source of the 27 T cell receptor beta chains below, sequenced in a study of blood T cell repertoires in COVID-19. The method was immunoSEQ multiplex PCR; TCRdb's version includes in-frame clones alone and lacks a portion of them. The data hold around 200,000 clones, with around 85% observed a single time. The sample consisted of peripheral blood. Receptor source: a woman aged 55-69 years with COVID-19, enrolled during active disease.

This clone was seen only a few times. The CDR3 DNA reads TGTGCCAGCAGTTACTTGGGACAGGGGCACAATCGAGGCTACACCTTC. Translated, it gives CASSYLGQGHNRGYTF. The chain joins TRBV6-5 to TRBJ1-2, with 10 bases identical to TRBD1. Germline-derived CDR1 and CDR2 are MNHEY and SVGAGI. J lost 8 bases, V lost 1 base, and 10 bases had no gene match. This CDR3 contains 16 residues.

The chain employs TRBV7-2 and TRBJ1-1; TRBD1 agrees at 9 bases. The CDR3 extends over 16 amino acids. Looked up from germline, CDR1 is SGHTA and CDR2 is FQGNSA. V shed 5 bases, J shed 3 bases, and the junction held 10 bases outside the gene matches. In DNA, the CDR3 is TGTGCCAGCAGCCTGACAGGGGGTGGTATCGACACTGAAGCTTTCTTT. Its protein is CASSLTGGGIDTEAFF.

This clone has a handful of counts. Written as DNA, the CDR3 is TGTGCCAGCATTGGGGGCACAGTGAGCAATCAGCCCCAGCATTTT. Its translation: CASIGGTVSNQPQHF. The chain uses TRBV6-5 and TRBJ1-5; tentatively, D is TRBD1 (6 bases). CDR1 MNHEY and CDR2 SVGAGI come from the germline V gene. V was clipped by 7 bases and J by 1 base, with 14 bases between them. The CDR3 length is 15 residues.

The chain joins TRBV5-1 to TRBJ1-3, with D maybe TRBD1 (6 bases). Germline lookup yields CDR1 SGHRS and CDR2 YFSETQ. The CDR3 totals 15 residues. Trimming pared 4 bases from V and 2 bases from J, leaving 13 bases between. The CDR3 bases are TGCGCCAGCAGCCCGGGCCCAGGGGCTGGAAACACCATATATTTT. This codes for CASSPGPGAGNTIYF.

CDR3 amino acids: CSASSPSRGRYNEQFF. CDR3 coding DNA: TGCAGTGCTAGTAGTCCCTCGCGAGGTCGGTACAATGAGCAGTTCTTC. V usage is TRBV20-1 and J usage is TRBJ2-1; D gene ambiguous. V gave up 3 bases and J gave up 4 bases, with 19 bases separating them. Germline V lookup: CDR1 DFQATT, CDR2 SNEGSKA (reference sequence). There are 16 residues in the CDR3.

This chain joins TRBV27 and TRBJ1-6; TRBD1 might be the D (6 bases). The CDR3 runs to 12 residues. V was trimmed by 6 bases and J by 7 bases, leaving 7 bases between them. CDR1 MNHEY and CDR2 SMNVEV come from the germline V gene (reference sequence). CDR3 sequence reads: CASRRGNSPLHF. CDR3 DNA sequence: TGTGCCAGCAGAAGGGGGAATTCACCCCTCCACTTT.

Only a few counts were recorded for this clone. The chain links TRBV19 to TRBJ2-3; TRBD2 matches 8 bases. After removal of 5 bases from V and 1 base from J, the junction contained 5 bases not matched to a gene. Per the germline V gene, CDR1 is LNHDA and CDR2 is SQIVND (reference sequence). The CDR3 sequence is 15 residues long. The CDR3 loop is CASSLAGGRTDTQYF. In DNA, the CDR3 is TGTGCCAGTAGTCTGGCGGGAGGACGCACAGATACGCAGTATTTT.

V is TRBV27 and J is TRBJ2-1, with 7 bases that match TRBD2. The V gene's germline CDR1 is MNHEY and CDR2 SMNVEV (reference sequence). The CDR3 totals 16 residues. The trim removed 5 bases at V and 4 bases at J, leaving 11 bases unmatched. The CDR3 nucleotides read TGTGCCAGCAGTCCCAGACTAGCAGTTTATTACAATGAGCAGTTCTTC. It encodes CASSPRLAVYYNEQFF.

CDR3 sequence (DNA): TGTGCCAGCAGTAACCGACAGGGCGCGGATGGCTACACCTTC. Translation: CASSNRQGADGYTF. J is TRBJ1-2 and V is TRBV27, with 7 bases lining up with TRBD1. There are 14 residues in the CDR3. Germline V gene sequence: CDR1 MNHEY, CDR2 SMNVEV (reference sequence). With 5 bases clipped from V and 6 bases from J, the junction kept 9 bases outside the gene matches.

The chain is built from TRBV27 and TRBJ2-2; possible D gene TRBD1, 5 bases. CDR1 MNHEY and CDR2 SMNVEV come from the germline V gene (reference sequence). CDR3 length: 15 amino acids. The germline V and J ends were trimmed by 0 bases and 7 bases, with 12 bases remaining between them. CDR3 DNA sequence: TGTGCCAGCAGTTTATCGAGCAGGGTTGGCGGGGAGCTGTTTTTT. This sequence encodes CASSLSSRVGGELFF.

The chain joins TRBV10-3 to TRBJ1-2; 11 nucleotides agree with TRBD1. The length of the CDR3 is 14 residues. V lost 7 bases and J lost 3; bases outside the gene matches: 4. Germline-derived CDR1 and CDR2 are ENHRY and SYGVKD. The CDR3: CAIKRTGGDYGYTF. CDR3 nucleotide sequence: TGTGCCATCAAACGGACAGGGGGCGACTATGGCTACACCTTC.

The V and J genes are TRBV7-2 and TRBJ1-6, with 8 bases identical to TRBD1. This CDR3 region has 15 residues. With V trimmed by 5 bases and J by 10 bases, 10 bases remained unmatched. The germline V gene encodes CDR1 SGHTA and CDR2 FQGNSA. The CDR3 DNA follows: TGTGCCAGCAGCCCGCAGGGGGCGCGGCACTCACCCCTCCACTTT. Its translation: CASSPQGARHSPLHF.

The CDR3 here is CASSEAGGYRDSPLHF. DNA of the CDR3: TGTGCCAGCAGTGAAGCGGGGGGGTACAGGGATTCACCCCTCCACTTT. This sequence joins TRBV2 and TRBJ1-6; weak D call: TRBD1 (6 bases). V lost 0 bases, J lost 8 bases, and 14 bases lay in between. The CDR3 has 16 amino acids. Germline V CDR1 and CDR2: SNHLY, FYNNEI.

V is TRBV19 and J is TRBJ1-1; D is undetermined. Germline assignment: CDR1 LNHDA and CDR2 SQIVND (reference sequence). The length of the CDR3 is 11 residues. Trimming took 6 bases from V and 1 from J, leaving 3 bases between them. CDR3 loop: CASSKNTEAFF. The DNA of the CDR3 is TGTGCCAGTAGCAAGAACACTGAAGCTTTCTTT.

This chain connects TRBV19 to TRBJ2-7, with TRBD2 identical over 7 bases. Trimming at V came to 4 bases and at J to 0 bases, leaving 9 bases not matched to a gene. CDR1 and CDR2 (germline): LNHDA, SQIVND (reference sequence). The CDR3 totals 16 residues. DNA of the CDR3: TGTGCCAGTAGTACCCATCAAGCGGGAATCTCCTACGAGCAGTACTTC. Protein: CASSTHQAGISYEQYF.

The chain carries TRBV7-3 and TRBJ1-6; 10 nucleotides match TRBD1. Looked up from germline, CDR1 is SGHTA and CDR2 is FQGTGA. CDR3 length equals 15 residues. V lost 5 bases, J lost 7 bases, and 5 bases stayed unmatched. CDR3 amino acids: CASSARTGGNSPLHF. CDR3 nucleotides: TGTGCCAGCAGCGCCCGGACAGGGGGGAATTCACCCCTCCACTTT.

The rearrangement uses TRBV27 and TRBJ1-5, with 9 nucleotides matching TRBD1. CDR3 length: 16 amino acids. The germline V gene encodes CDR1 MNHEY and CDR2 SMNVEV (reference sequence). J was trimmed by 3 bases and V by 3 bases; bases with no gene match: 6. The CDR3 DNA reads as TGTGCCAGCAGTTTGTTCCGGGACAGGGACAATCAGCCCCAGCATTTT. Residues: CASSLFRDRDNQPQHF.

The chain employs TRBV19 and TRBJ2-2; D call uncertain. The ends were cut back, 3 bases at V and 6 bases at J, with 11 bases in the middle. This CDR3 has 14 amino acids. The germline gives CDR1 LNHDA, CDR2 SQIVND (reference sequence). The DNA of the CDR3 is TGTGCCAGTAGTATTGTTCTAGGTCCCGGGGAGCTGTTTTTT. This translates into CASSIVLGPGELFF. Full variable domain (outside the CDR3, taken from reference TRBV19 and TRBJ2-2): DGGITQSPKYLFRKEGQNVTLSCEQNLNHDAMYWYRQDPGQGLRLIYYSQIVNDFQKGDIAEGYSVSREKKESFPLTVTSAQKNPTAFYLCASSIVLGPGELFFGEGSRLTVL.

On this clone itself: Mismatch with germline at one junction end may stem from a read error. J is TRBJ2-1 and V is TRBV18; D uncertain. Germline V gene sequence: CDR1 KGHSH, CDR2 LQKENI. The CDR3 totals 14 residues. The CDR3 sequence is CASSPPRDYNEQFF. The CDR3 bases are TGTGCCAGCTCTCCACCGCGTGACTACAATGAGCAGTTCTTC.

This chain links TRBV19 with TRBJ1-1; 8 positions agree with TRBD1. The CDR3 has 16 residues. V was pared by 4 bases and J by 2 bases, with 9 bases of the junction left unmatched. CDR1 is LNHDA, CDR2 SQIVND, per germline (reference sequence). The chain's CDR3 is CASSSDRGLVNTEAFF. The CDR3 DNA follows: TGTGCCAGTAGTAGCGACAGGGGTTTGGTAAACACTGAAGCTTTCTTT.

The V gene is TRBV13, the J gene TRBJ2-2; 14 bases map to TRBD2. The CDR3 contains 16 residues. Germline V gene sequence: CDR1 PRHDT, CDR2 FYEKMQ (reference sequence). V was clipped by 5 bases and J by 5 bases; unmatched bases: 4. DNA of the CDR3: TGTGCCAGCAGCCGAAGACTAGCGGGAGGGACCGGGGAGCTGTTTTTT. Protein product: CASSRRLAGGTGELFF. The full variable domain, its missing parts supplied by reference TRBV13 and TRBJ2-2, is AAGVIQSPRHLIKEKRETATLKCYPIPRHDTVYWYQQGPGQDPQFLISFYEKMQSDKGSIPDRFSAQQFSDYHSELNMSSLELGDSALYFCASSRRLAGGTGELFFGEGSRLTVL.

The genes are TRBV27 and TRBJ2-1; 10 nucleotides agree with TRBD2. This CDR3 spans 16 amino acids. CDR1 is MNHEY and CDR2 is SMNVEV in the germline V gene (reference sequence). J was trimmed by 4 bases and V by 6 bases; bases with no gene match: 9. CDR3 protein: CASRIAKTSGYNEQFF. The CDR3, as DNA: TGTGCCAGCAGGATCGCCAAGACTAGCGGGTACAATGAGCAGTTCTTC.

This chain uses TRBV29-1 with TRBJ2-5, with 7 bases lining up with TRBD2. CDR1 and CDR2 from the germline V gene are SQVTM and ANQGSEA. The CDR3 contains 13 residues. The V and J ends lost 1 base and 5 bases, in that order; junction bases with no gene match: 4. The DNA for the CDR3 is TGCAGCGTTGAAGGGGGAGGGCCGGAGACCCAGTACTTC. Amino acids: CSVEGGGPETQYF. Full variable domain (outside the CDR3, taken from reference TRBV29-1 and TRBJ2-5): SAVISQKPSRDICQRGTSLTIQCQVDSQVTMMFWYRQQPGQSLTLIATANQGSEATYESGFVIDKFPISRPNLTFSTLTVSNMSPEDSSIYLCSVEGGGPETQYFGPGTRLLVL.

DNA of the CDR3: TGTGCCAGCTCACCCCCGGGGAGCGGGGGGAATTGGAAGTTCTTC. Its protein is CASSPPGSGGNWKFF. The V and J genes are TRBV18 and TRBJ2-1; 9 bases agree with TRBD2. V shed 3 bases and J 14 bases; nucleotides not matched to a gene: 14. Germline CDR1 KGHSH, CDR2 LQKENI. CDR3 size: 15 residues.

This rearrangement joins TRBV7-2 to TRBJ1-1, with D perhaps TRBD1 (5 bases). The V gene's germline CDR1 is SGHTA and CDR2 FQGNSA. The CDR3 is 13 residues long. Trimming stripped 2 bases from V and 4 bases from J, with 8 bases between. Here the CDR3 DNA reads TGTGCCAGCAGCTTACGACAGCTCACTGAAGCTTTCTTT. Encoded protein: CASSLRQLTEAFF.

The chain uses TRBV5-6 and TRBJ1-2; no reliable D call. V was trimmed by 1 base and J by 4 bases, leaving 11 bases between them. The CDR3 runs to 14 residues. Germline CDR1 reads SGHDT; CDR2 reads YYEEEE. As DNA, the CDR3 is TGTGCCAGCAGCTTGCGGGGAACATCCTATGGCTACACCTTC. This gives the protein CASSLRGTSYGYTF.

The chain uses TRBV6-5 and TRBJ2-5; D might be TRBD2 (5 bases). The CDR3 extends over 14 amino acids. Between the trimmed V and J ends, which lost 0 bases and 3 bases, there was a span of 8 bases. CDR1 MNHEY and CDR2 SVGAGI come from the germline V gene. CDR3 protein: CASSYSRAEETQYF. As DNA, the CDR3 is TGTGCCAGCAGTTACTCGAGGGCGGAAGAGACCCAGTACTTC.